This entry describes one T cell receptor (beta chain). The sample comes from a study of blood T cell repertoires in COVID-19. Study-level information: Specimens from acute and convalescent COVID-19 originated in the United States, Italy and Spain. From T cells, B-cell-depleted T cells, or PBMCs came the material, which was cDNA or gDNA.

The CDR3 extends over 11 amino acids. The germline CDR1 and CDR2 sequences are DFQATT and SNEGSKA (reference sequence). V lost 7 bases, J lost 7 bases, and 13 bases lay in between. Original processing notes: The authors estimated nucleated cell counts from reference gene primer amplification. Sequenced by immunoSEQ multiplex PCR; TCRdb stores in-frame clones only, minus some. The D gene and trimming were derived from the DNA, and the V and J assignments and clone size from that table. The data show 380,000 or so clones, approximately 88% seen once. The sequence derives from a man aged 40-55 years with acute or convalescent COVID-19. Material for sequencing was peripheral blood. The chain is built from TRBV20-1 and TRBJ1-2; maybe TRBD1 (5 bases). This CDR3 is CSGPGISGYTF. The CDR3 region has the DNA TGCAGTGGACCAGGGATCTCTGGCTACACCTTC.